This entry describes one T cell receptor beta chain. Its antigen remains unknown. Relative to the germline gene, one junction end is altered; a read error may explain this. Fresh peripheral blood, 9.5 to 10 ml of it, supplied the PBMCs. The data were taken from a study of T cells in Graves' hyperthyroidism and ophthalmopathy. Findings and limits, study-wide: The blood repertoire included most of the expanded thyroid clonotypes above 0.001.

In germline, CDR1 is MNHNS, CDR2 SASEGT. This CDR3 is 15 amino acids long. Amplification yielded TCR beta CDR3 regions, with RNA transcripts as the source. The HTBI primer set served for first-round RT-PCR of the TCR CDR3. TCRdb re-called the multiplex PCR reads with MiXCR, one entry per CDR3 protein. The sample has fewer than 350,000 distinct CDR3 sequences, roughly 21% seen once. The specimen sequenced was blood. The sequence was obtained from a woman aged 50 to 60 with Graves' hyperthyroidism. This chain uses TRBV6-1 with TRBJ2-7, with a possible D match to TRBD1 (6 bases). The DNA for the CDR3 is TGTGCCAGCAATGAAAGGACAGCCCGGCCCTACGAGCAGTACTTC. Amino acids: CASNERTARPYEQYF.